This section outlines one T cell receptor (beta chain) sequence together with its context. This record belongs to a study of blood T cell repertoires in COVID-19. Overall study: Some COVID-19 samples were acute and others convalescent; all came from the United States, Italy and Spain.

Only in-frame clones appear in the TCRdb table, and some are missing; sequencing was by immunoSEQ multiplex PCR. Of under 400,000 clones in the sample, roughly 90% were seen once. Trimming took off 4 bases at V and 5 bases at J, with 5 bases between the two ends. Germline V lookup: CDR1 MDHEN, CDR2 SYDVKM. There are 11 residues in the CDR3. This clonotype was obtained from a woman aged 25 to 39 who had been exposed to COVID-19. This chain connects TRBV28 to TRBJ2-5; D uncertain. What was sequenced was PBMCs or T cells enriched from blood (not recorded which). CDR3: CASSSPETQYF. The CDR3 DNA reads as TGTGCCAGCAGTTCCCCGGAGACCCAGTACTTC.